Listed here is a single T cell receptor (beta chain). The sample is drawn from a study of control samples from healthy donors and cancer patients. Sequenced by immunoSEQ multiplex PCR; TCRdb stores in-frame clones only, minus some. The sample has over 75,000 clones; around four fifths are singletons. The CDR3 has 13 amino acids. V gave up 2 bases and J gave up 8 bases, with 13 bases separating them. Per germline, CDR1 SGHNT and CDR2 YYREEE (reference sequence). The sequence was obtained from a man in his thirties or forties in good health. Material for sequencing was blood. The chain couples TRBV5-4 to TRBJ1-2; D possibly corresponds to TRBD1 (5 bases). CDR3 residues: CASSFSGTGGYTF. The CDR3 DNA is TGTGCCAGCAGCTTTTCAGGGACGGGGGGCTACACCTTC.